The 25 T cell receptor beta chains below come from one sample, sequenced in a study of blood T cell repertoires in COVID-19. Measured with immunoSEQ multiplex PCR; TCRdb has only the in-frame clones, and not every one. The sample has about 260,000 clones, about 90% seen once. The specimen was peripheral blood. These receptors were taken from a woman in her 70s with COVID-19, enrolled during active disease.

Here the CDR3 DNA reads TGTGCCGCCATGAGGGGACAGGTGGGTGAAAAACTGTTTTTT. Its protein product is CAAMRGQVGEKLFF. The chain combines TRBV3-1 (or the pseudogene TRBV3-2) with TRBJ1-4; 8 bases line up with TRBD1. The germline V gene has CDR1 LGHDT and CDR2 YNNKEL (reference sequence). The CDR3 extends over 14 amino acids. J was trimmed by 7 bases and V by 11 bases; bases with no gene match: 12.

The chain links TRBV10-3 to TRBJ1-2; TRBD1 might be the D (5 bases). This CDR3 contains 14 residues. The V and J ends lost 4 bases and 8 bases respectively, with 17 bases between them. The germline gives CDR1 ENHRY, CDR2 SYGVKD. The CDR3 nucleotides are TGTGCCATCAGTGTACAGGAGGGTGGAGGCGGCTACACCTTC. Translating it yields CAISVQEGGGGYTF.

The chain's CDR3 is CASSLGRQAWDSGELFF. CDR3 coding DNA: TGCGCCAGCAGCTTGGGCCGACAGGCTTGGGATTCCGGGGAGCTGTTTTTT. The chain uses TRBV5-1 and TRBJ2-2; D may be TRBD1 (6 bases). The CDR3 extends over 17 amino acids. Trimming removed 0 bases at V and 6 bases at J, with 18 bases between. Germline CDR1 reads SGHRS; CDR2 reads YFSETQ.

The chain couples TRBV7-2 to TRBJ1-4, with TRBD1 matching 7 bases. The ends lost 3 bases at V and 0 bases at J; junction bases unmatched: 1. Germline V gene sequence: CDR1 SGHTA, CDR2 FQGNSA. This CDR3 contains 15 residues. CDR3 sequence reads: CASSFRGATNEKLFF. In nucleotides, the CDR3 is TGTGCCAGCAGCTTCAGGGGGGCAACTAATGAAAAACTGTTTTTT.

The chain joins TRBV24-1 to TRBJ2-3; D gene uncertain. Trimming took off 6 bases at V and 1 base at J, with 7 bases between the two ends. The CDR3 loop spans 13 amino acids. Looked up from germline, CDR1 is KGHDR and CDR2 is SFDVKD. The CDR3 loop reads CATSLAGTDTQYF. The CDR3 nucleotides read TGTGCCACCAGTCTCGCGGGCACAGATACGCAGTATTTT.

The J gene is TRBJ2-7, the V gene TRBV6-5; D may be TRBD2 (5 bases). The CDR3 is 13 amino acids. Germline loops: CDR1 MNHEY, CDR2 SVGAGI. V shed 5 bases and J shed 0 bases, with 8 bases lying between them. CDR3: CASSPGNSYEQYF. Written as DNA, the CDR3 is TGTGCCAGCAGTCCGGGAAACTCCTACGAGCAGTACTTC.

The chain employs TRBV14 and TRBJ1-5, with D tentatively TRBD1 (5 bases). This CDR3 contains 13 residues. Trimming removed 2 bases at V and 4 bases at J, with 6 bases between. Germline assignment: CDR1 SGHDN and CDR2 FVKESK. The CDR3, as DNA: TGTGCCAGCAGCCAACAGGGAAATCAGCCCCAGCATTTT. Amino acids: CASSQQGNQPQHF.

The CDR3 region has the DNA TGTGCCAGCGAGGACAGGGTAAAAGACACCGGGGAGCTGTTTTTT. Its protein is CASEDRVKDTGELFF. V gene TRBV28 combines with J gene TRBJ2-2; 8 positions agree with TRBD1. Per the germline V gene, CDR1 is MDHEN and CDR2 is SYDVKM. This CDR3 contains 15 residues. Trimming cost V 8 bases and J 3 bases; bases outside gene matches: 8.

Comments on this clone: Germline is not matched at one junction end, which may reflect a read error. The genes are TRBV20-1 and TRBJ1-3, with a possible D match to TRBD1 (5 bases). Germline V gives CDR1 DFQATT, CDR2 SNEGSKA (reference sequence). The CDR3 has 8 residues. This chain's CDR3 is CSAAGHSF. The CDR3 nucleotides are TGCAGTGCCGCCGGACATTCATTT.

The V call is TRBV2, the J call TRBJ2-5; possible D gene TRBD1, 6 bases. The CDR3 runs 15 residues. Germline V CDR1 and CDR2: SNHLY, FYNNEI. V was trimmed by 7 bases and J by 5 bases, leaving 20 bases between them. CDR3 nucleotides: TGTGCCAGCAACCTGGACAGTTTAATCGGGGAGACCCAGTACTTC. Protein product: CASNLDSLIGETQYF.

The chain employs TRBV19 and TRBJ2-1, with 9 bases matching TRBD2. This CDR3 contains 15 residues. Trimming at V came to 1 base and at J to 7 bases, leaving 5 bases not matched to a gene. Germline V gives CDR1 LNHDA, CDR2 SQIVND (reference sequence). The CDR3 sequence is CASSIGGTSPNEQFF. In DNA, the CDR3 is TGTGCCAGTAGTATAGGAGGGACTAGCCCTAATGAGCAGTTCTTC.

This clone was observed at least ten times. This sequence joins TRBV10-3 and TRBJ2-7; D is perhaps TRBD2 (6 bases). In germline, CDR1 is ENHRY, CDR2 SYGVKD. The CDR3 length is 13 residues. The germline V and J ends were trimmed by 3 bases and 1 base, with 7 bases remaining between them. DNA of the CDR3: TGTGCCATCAGTGACGGGACTTCCTACGAGCAGTACTTC. It codes for CAISDGTSYEQYF.

The rearrangement joins TRBV2 to TRBJ2-7; 8 bases align to TRBD1. This CDR3 is 13 amino acids long. The J segment lost 3 bases and the V segment lost 6 bases, leaving 4 bases of the junction unmatched. Germline-derived CDR1 and CDR2 are SNHLY and FYNNEI. The CDR3 region is CASRIGTGYEQYF. The CDR3, as DNA: TGTGCCAGCAGGATCGGGACAGGCTACGAGCAGTACTTC. The full variable domain, with the rest looked up from reference TRBV2 and TRBJ2-7, is EPEVTQTPSHQVTQMGQEVILRCVPISNHLYFYWYRQILGQKVEFLVSFYNNEISEKSEIFDDQFSVERPDGSNFTLKIRSTKLEDSAMYFCASRIGTGYEQYFGPGTRLTVT.

The chain combines TRBV5-1 with TRBJ2-5, with 16 positions matching TRBD2. Losses at the gene ends were 2 bases for V and 5 bases for J; bases not matched to a gene: 9. The CDR3 sequence is 18 residues long. Germline-derived CDR1 and CDR2 are SGHRS and YFSETQ. In DNA, the CDR3 is TGCGCCAGCAGCTTCCGACCGGGACTAGCGGGAGGGGGTGAGACCCAGTACTTC. Translated: CASSFRPGLAGGGETQYF.

V usage is TRBV11-3 and J usage is TRBJ2-1; D not resolved. The CDR3 consists of 13 residues. The V end was cut by 1 base, the J end by 2 bases, with 3 bases between. Germline V gene lookup returns CDR1 SGHNT and CDR2 YENEEA. The CDR3 here is CASSLGAYNEQFF. CDR3 bases: TGTGCCAGCAGCTTAGGCGCCTACAATGAGCAGTTCTTC.

The V call is TRBV5-1, the J call TRBJ1-3; D possibly corresponds to TRBD1 (6 bases). Trimming removed 0 bases at V and 0 bases at J, with 10 bases between. CDR3 length: 16 amino acids. The germline V gene encodes CDR1 SGHRS and CDR2 YFSETQ. The CDR3 nucleotides are TGCGCCAGCAGCTTGGTTGGCAGGGGCTCTGGAAACACCATATATTTT. Amino acid sequence: CASSLVGRGSGNTIYF.

Turning to this clone: The identical CDR3 is also encoded by other nucleotide sequences in the sample. The rearrangement joins TRBV5-4 to TRBJ1-5; a possible D gene is TRBD1 (6 bases). The CDR3 contains 14 residues. V was cut by 0 bases and J by 2 bases, with 6 bases left in between. The germline gives CDR1 SGHNT, CDR2 YYREEE (reference sequence). In nucleotides, the CDR3 is TGTGCCAGCAGCTTGGACAGGGGCAATCAGCCCCAGCATTTT. It is translated as CASSLDRGNQPQHF.

The CDR3 is CASSLVQGTEAFF. CDR3 nucleotide sequence: TGTGCCAGCAGCTTAGTACAGGGGACTGAAGCTTTCTTT. V usage is TRBV7-9 and J usage is TRBJ1-1; 7 positions agree with TRBD1. This CDR3 region has 13 residues. Germline V gene lookup returns CDR1 SEHNR and CDR2 FQNEAQ (reference sequence). J gave up 5 bases and V 1 base, and 1 base lay outside the gene matches.

The chain joins TRBV4-2 to TRBJ1-6; possibly TRBD1 for D (5 bases). The CDR3 is 16 amino acids. V lost 1 base to trimming and J lost 5 bases, with 12 bases between them. In germline, CDR1 is LGHNA, CDR2 YNFKEQ. Here the CDR3 reads CASSQVGGGDNSPLHF. Here the CDR3 DNA reads TGTGCCAGCAGCCAAGTTGGAGGAGGGGATAATTCACCCCTCCACTTT.

The chain joins TRBV6-6 to TRBJ2-7, with 10 bases fitting TRBD2. The V and J ends lost 5 bases and 10 bases, in that order; junction bases with no gene match: 8. In germline, CDR1 is MNHNY, CDR2 SVGAGI (reference sequence). The CDR3 contains 13 residues. The CDR3 reads CASSAPGLAIQYF. CDR3 nucleotides: TGTGCCAGCAGTGCTCCGGGACTAGCGATACAGTACTTC.

The chain carries TRBV27 and TRBJ2-1; no definite D call. The length of the CDR3 is 11 residues. Per the germline V gene, CDR1 is MNHEY and CDR2 is SMNVEV (reference sequence). Trimming removed 3 bases at V and 6 bases at J, with 3 bases between. The chain's CDR3 is CASSFGNEQFF. In DNA, the CDR3 is TGTGCCAGCAGTTTCGGCAATGAGCAGTTCTTC.

The J gene is TRBJ2-7, the V gene TRBV6-2 or TRBV6-3, with D possibly matching TRBD1 (6 bases). CDR3 length: 15 residues. Germline loops: CDR1 MNHEY, CDR2 SVGEGT. Trimming removed 6 bases from V and 7 bases from J, with 22 bases in between. The CDR3 reads CASSQDSGVYGEQYF. In DNA form, the CDR3 reads TGTGCCAGCAGCCAGGACAGCGGCGTTTACGGTGAGCAGTACTTC.

The sample holds one count of this clone. The chain combines TRBV14 with TRBJ2-3; TRBD1 matches at 8 bases. Germline-derived CDR1 and CDR2 are SGHDN and FVKESK. The V segment lost 4 bases and the J segment 3 bases; nucleotides outside the gene matches: 12. This CDR3 is 17 amino acids long. The CDR3 loop reads CASSPTVQGVKTDTQYF. CDR3 DNA sequence: TGTGCCAGCAGCCCGACTGTACAGGGGGTGAAAACAGATACGCAGTATTTT.

This chain links TRBV15 with TRBJ1-5, with D perhaps TRBD1 (5 bases). CDR1 is LNHNV, CDR2 YYDKDF, per germline (reference sequence). CDR3 size: 15 residues. The V end was cut by 0 bases, the J end by 4 bases, with 10 bases between. The CDR3 spells CATSRDRVGNQPQHF. In DNA form, the CDR3 reads TGTGCCACCAGCAGAGACAGGGTGGGGAATCAGCCCCAGCATTTT.

This clone was observed a handful of times. The chain is built from TRBV25-1 and TRBJ1-1; tentatively, D is TRBD1 (5 bases). The CDR3 is made up of 17 amino acids. Germline V CDR1 and CDR2: MGHDK, SYGVNS. V lost 7 bases, J lost 0 bases, and 21 bases lay in between. The DNA of the CDR3 is TGTGCCAGCACAACCGGGACTGGCGTAGTACTGAACACTGAAGCTTTCTTT. Translated, it gives CASTTGTGVVLNTEAFF.